Sequencing of this TCR beta chain was carried out in a study of T cell clonality in common variable immunodeficiency (dated by TCRdb to 2013 to 2016). The study at large found these results: TCRbeta clonality was higher in CVID subjects than in healthy controls (t-test p = 0.018), and the increase was most characteristic of about a third of subjects. Healthy controls shared more TCRbeta clones with each other than CVID subjects shared among themselves (p < 0.0001). Fewer deletions and N-nucleotide insertions were reportedly observed in CVID TCRbeta sequences, and highly modified clones with 13 or more V deletions were reportedly absent from CVID TCRbeta sequences. Even though DNA input was the same, control samples had an average of about 89,000 unique sequences each, compared with some 32,000 in CVID samples. It was noted by the authors that sequencing of the repertoires of T cell subpopulations would be needed to clarify the cause of the increased clonality in CVID. Differences among patients in the CVID cohort limited the correlations between repertoire features and clinical complications.

For sequencing, equivalent amounts of genomic DNA were input from CVID and control samples. For every sample, a 60 bp segment covering the rearranged TCRbeta CDR3 region was amplified and then sequenced. TCRbeta amplification used the immunoSEQ assay, a bias-corrected multiplex PCR with high-throughput sequencing. On the authors' methods: Every unique nucleotide sequence was considered a clone and was annotated with V, D and J genes, copy number and frequency. Sequences were labeled productive if in frame, and non-productive if out of frame or containing stop codons. As previously described, Shannon's entropy was used to calculate clonality. The predicted amino acid sequences of productive clones were used to derive the mean CDR3 Kyte-Doolittle hydropathy. Using the R hclust function, scaled V gene usage was clustered hierarchically with Manhattan distance and complete linkage. Sharing of clones by CDR3 amino acid sequence was evaluated by resampling 12 repertoires per group over 100 rounds. The repertoires were screened for approximately 72 published EBV-specific TCRbeta sequences and roughly 240 published CMV-specific TCRbeta sequences. After a couple of CVID samples that produced fewer than 10,000 sequences were dropped from the analysis, some 40 CVID repertoires remained. TCRdb carries this immuneACCESS record with in-frame sequences only. Its versions omit some clonotypes, under half of them owing to an unresolved V gene in the studies checked, with the rest unexplained. For V, J and clone size, that table is used; D and trimming come from the DNA. This sample was tabulated with 80,000 or so clones, among which there are no singletons. Together, the top ten hold about 0.8% of the sample.

Many counts were recorded for this clone. Its antigen specificity is not known. The read falls 3 residues short of the CDR3 end, and the missing part is taken from the germline J gene. The germline ends are 9 bases apart after V is trimmed by 0 bases and J by 7 bases. Reading the germline V gene gives CDR1 SGHAT and CDR2 FQNNGV. Spanning cysteine to phenylalanine, the CDR3 consists of 13 amino acids. Only the CDR3 bases that were read are kept: 30 of them, in frame from base 1. Most of the CVID patients and most of the healthy controls were of Caucasian heritage. From each donor, 5 to 8 ml of heparinized peripheral whole blood was collected. Genomic DNA from adults with common variable immune deficiency (CVID) and from healthy adult controls was used for sequencing of TCRbeta CDR3 repertoires. The control group comprised some 22 healthy adult volunteers, around 12 female and about ten male, aged about 20 to 70 years with a mean age of around 37. Diluted blood was density-centrifuged over Hypaque 1077 or Ficoll-Paque to isolate peripheral blood mononuclear cells. Genomic DNA was obtained from unsorted mononuclear cells through either Qiagen column purification or a centrifugation-based method.

Recombination linked TRBV11-2 to TRBJ1-2, with no D gene named confidently. What was sequenced was peripheral blood mononuclear cells. The clonotype was recovered from a person aged 18-70 years in good health. The covered CDR3 bases are TGTGCCAGCAGCTTAGATCTCGACTTTGGC. This translates into CASSLDLDFG. The complete CDR3 sequence is CASSLDLDFGYTF.